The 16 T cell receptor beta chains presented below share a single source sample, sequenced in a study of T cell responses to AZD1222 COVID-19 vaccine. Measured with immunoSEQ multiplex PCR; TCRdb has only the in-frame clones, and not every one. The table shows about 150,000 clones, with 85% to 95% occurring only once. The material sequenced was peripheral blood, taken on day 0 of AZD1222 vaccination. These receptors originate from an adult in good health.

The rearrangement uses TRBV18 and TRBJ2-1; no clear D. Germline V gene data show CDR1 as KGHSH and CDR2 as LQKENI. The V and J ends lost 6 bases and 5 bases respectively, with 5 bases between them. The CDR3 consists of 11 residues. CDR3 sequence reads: CASSLNNEQFF. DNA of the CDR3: TGTGCCAGCTCCCTCAACAATGAGCAGTTCTTC. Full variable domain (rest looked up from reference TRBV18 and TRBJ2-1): NAGVMQNPRHLVRRRGQEARLRCSPMKGHSHVYWYRQLPEEGLKFMVYLQKENIIDESGMPKERFSAEFPKEGPSILRIQQVVRGDSAAYFCASSLNNEQFFGPGTRLTVL.

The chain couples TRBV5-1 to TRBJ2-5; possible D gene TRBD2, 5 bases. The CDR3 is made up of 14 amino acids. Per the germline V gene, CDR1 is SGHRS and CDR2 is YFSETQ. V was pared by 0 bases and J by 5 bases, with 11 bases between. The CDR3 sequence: CASSLALAGETQYF. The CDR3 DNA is TGCGCCAGCAGCTTGGCCCTAGCTGGCGAGACCCAGTACTTC.

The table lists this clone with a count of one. CDR3: CASSMGTVSQPQHF. CDR3 sequence (DNA): TGTGCCAGTAGTATGGGGACAGTTAGCCAGCCCCAGCATTTT. The chain joins TRBV19 to TRBJ1-5, with TRBD1 matching over 7 bases. V dropped 3 bases and J dropped 7; count of bases not matched to a gene: 6. From germline, CDR1 is LNHDA and CDR2 SQIVND (reference sequence). The CDR3 is 14 amino acids.

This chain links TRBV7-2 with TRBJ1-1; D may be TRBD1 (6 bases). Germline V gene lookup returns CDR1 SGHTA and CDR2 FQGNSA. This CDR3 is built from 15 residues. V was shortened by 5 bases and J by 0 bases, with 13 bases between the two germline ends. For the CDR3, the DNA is TGTGCCAGCAGCGGGCGACAGGCGCTGAACACTGAAGCTTTCTTT. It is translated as CASSGRQALNTEAFF.

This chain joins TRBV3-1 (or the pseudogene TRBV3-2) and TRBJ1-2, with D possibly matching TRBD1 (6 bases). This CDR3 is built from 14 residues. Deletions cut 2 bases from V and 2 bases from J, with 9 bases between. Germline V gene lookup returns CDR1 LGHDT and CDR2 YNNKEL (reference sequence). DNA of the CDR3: TGTGCCAGCAGCCAACGGACAGCCAACTATGGCTACACCTTC. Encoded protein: CASSQRTANYGYTF.

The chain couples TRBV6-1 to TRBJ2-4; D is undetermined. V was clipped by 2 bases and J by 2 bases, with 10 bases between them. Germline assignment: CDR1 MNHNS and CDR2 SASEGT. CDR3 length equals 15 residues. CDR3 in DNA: TGTGCCAGCAGTGAACTAGGAGCCACCAAAAACATTCAGTACTTC. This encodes CASSELGATKNIQYF.

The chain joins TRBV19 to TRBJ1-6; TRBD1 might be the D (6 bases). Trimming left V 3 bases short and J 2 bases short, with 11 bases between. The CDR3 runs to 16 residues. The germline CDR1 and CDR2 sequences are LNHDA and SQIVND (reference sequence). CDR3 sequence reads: CASSIAGVAYNSPLHF. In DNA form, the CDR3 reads TGTGCCAGTAGTATCGCAGGGGTCGCCTATAATTCACCCCTCCACTTT.

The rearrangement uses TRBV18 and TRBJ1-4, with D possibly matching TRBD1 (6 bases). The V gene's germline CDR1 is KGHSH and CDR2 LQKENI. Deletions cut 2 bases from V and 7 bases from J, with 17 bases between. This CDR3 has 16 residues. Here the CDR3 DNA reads TGTGCCAGCTCACCAGCCGGGGGCGCGTTGGGTGAAAAACTGTTTTTT. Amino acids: CASSPAGGALGEKLFF.

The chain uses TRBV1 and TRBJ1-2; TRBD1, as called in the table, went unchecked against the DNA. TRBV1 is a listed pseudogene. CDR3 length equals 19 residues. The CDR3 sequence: CTSSQDSRTGGYKRNGYTF. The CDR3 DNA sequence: TGCACCAGCAGCCAAGATTCTAGGACAGGGGGTTATAAACGGAATGGCTACACCTTC.

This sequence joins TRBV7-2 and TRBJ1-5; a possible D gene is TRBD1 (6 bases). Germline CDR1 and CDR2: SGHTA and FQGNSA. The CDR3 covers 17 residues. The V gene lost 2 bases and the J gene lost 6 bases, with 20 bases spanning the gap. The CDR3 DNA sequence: TGTGCCAGCAGCTTAAACGGGGACACTCAGGGAGGTCAGCCCCAGCATTTT. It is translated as CASSLNGDTQGGQPQHF.

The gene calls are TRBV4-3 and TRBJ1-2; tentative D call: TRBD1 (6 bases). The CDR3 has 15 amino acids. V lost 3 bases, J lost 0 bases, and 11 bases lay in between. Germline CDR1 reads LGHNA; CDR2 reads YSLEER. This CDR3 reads CASSQGDTSNYGYTF. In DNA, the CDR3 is TGCGCCAGCAGCCAGGGGGACACCTCTAACTATGGCTACACCTTC.

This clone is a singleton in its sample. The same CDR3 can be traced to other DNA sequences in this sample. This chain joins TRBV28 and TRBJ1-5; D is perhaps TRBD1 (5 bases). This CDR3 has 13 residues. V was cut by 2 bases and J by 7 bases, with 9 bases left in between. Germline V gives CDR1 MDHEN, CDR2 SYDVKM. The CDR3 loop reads CASSLEGQQPQHF. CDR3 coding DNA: TGTGCCAGCAGTTTAGAGGGGCAGCAGCCCCAGCATTTT.

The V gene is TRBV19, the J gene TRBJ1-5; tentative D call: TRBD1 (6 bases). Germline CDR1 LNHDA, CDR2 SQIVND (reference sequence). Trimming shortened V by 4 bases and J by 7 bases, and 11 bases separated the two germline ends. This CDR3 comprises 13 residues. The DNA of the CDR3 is TGTGCCAGTAGTACCCTAACAGGGCAGCCCCAGCATTTT. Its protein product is CASSTLTGQPQHF.

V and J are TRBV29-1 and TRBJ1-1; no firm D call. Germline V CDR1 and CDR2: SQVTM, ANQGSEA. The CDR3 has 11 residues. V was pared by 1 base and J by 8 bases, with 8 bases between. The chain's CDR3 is CSVEGMAEAFF. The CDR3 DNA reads TGCAGCGTTGAAGGGATGGCAGAAGCTTTCTTT.

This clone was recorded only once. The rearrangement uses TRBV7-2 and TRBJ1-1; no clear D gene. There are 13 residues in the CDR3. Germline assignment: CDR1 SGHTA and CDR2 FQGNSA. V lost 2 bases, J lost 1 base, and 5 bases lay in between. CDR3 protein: CASSLQENTEAFF. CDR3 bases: TGTGCCAGCAGCTTACAGGAGAACACTGAAGCTTTCTTT.

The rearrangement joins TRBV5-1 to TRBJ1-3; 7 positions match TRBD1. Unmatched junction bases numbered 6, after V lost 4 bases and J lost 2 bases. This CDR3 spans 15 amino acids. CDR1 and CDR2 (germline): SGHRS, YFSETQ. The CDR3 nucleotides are TGCGCCAGCAGCCCCTACAGGGGCCCTGGAAACACCATATATTTT. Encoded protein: CASSPYRGPGNTIYF.